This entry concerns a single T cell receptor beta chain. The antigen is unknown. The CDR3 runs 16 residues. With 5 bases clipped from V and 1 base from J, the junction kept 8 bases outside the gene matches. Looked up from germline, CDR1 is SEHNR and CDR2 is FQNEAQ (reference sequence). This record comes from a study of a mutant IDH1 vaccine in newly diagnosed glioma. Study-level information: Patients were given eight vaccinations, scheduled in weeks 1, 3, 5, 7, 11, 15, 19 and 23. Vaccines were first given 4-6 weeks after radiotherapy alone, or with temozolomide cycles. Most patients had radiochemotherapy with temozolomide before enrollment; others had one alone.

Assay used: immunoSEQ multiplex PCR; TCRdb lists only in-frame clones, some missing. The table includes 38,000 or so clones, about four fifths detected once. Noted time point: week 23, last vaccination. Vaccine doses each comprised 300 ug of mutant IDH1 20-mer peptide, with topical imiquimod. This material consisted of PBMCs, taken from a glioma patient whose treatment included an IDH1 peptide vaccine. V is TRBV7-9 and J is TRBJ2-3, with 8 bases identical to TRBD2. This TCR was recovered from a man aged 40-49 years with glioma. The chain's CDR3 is CASSLGAAGGTDTQYF. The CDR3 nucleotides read TGTGCCAGCAGCCTGGGGGCAGCGGGGGGCACAGATACGCAGTATTTT.